The present entry profiles one T cell receptor beta chain with its context. TCRdb ran MiXCR on the 5' RACE reads and lists one entry per CDR3 protein. The data hold approximately 290,000 distinct CDR3 sequences, with about 15% observed a single time. V lost 0 bases to trimming and J lost 5 bases, with 8 bases between them. In germline, CDR1 is SGDLS, CDR2 YYNGEE. This CDR3 comprises 13 residues. The sample comes from a study of T-cell memory formation after mild COVID-19. The origin of this receptor is a young man who had mild COVID-19 (a few samples of this study predate the infection). Cell type and time point are not known. The rearrangement links TRBV9 to TRBJ1-1; D is ambiguous. Material for sequencing was PBMCs or a T cell subset sorted from them (not recorded which). The CDR3 loop reads CASSVAWQTEAFF. Here the CDR3 DNA reads TGTGCCAGCAGCGTAGCATGGCAGACTGAAGCTTTCTTT.